This T cell receptor beta chain was profiled in a study of CD8+ T cells in alopecia areata. Findings and caveats of the study: Alphabeta T cells residing in normal skin are also sequenced in scalp samples. A great number of expanded lesional clones endured in scalp and blood during tofacitinib.

As for treatment: oral pan-JAK inhibitor, 5-10 mg twice daily. To note about this clone: Its specificity is not known.

Germline V gene lookup returns CDR1 SGHAT and CDR2 FQNNGV. The CDR3 loop spans 14 amino acids. Trimming pared 3 bases from V and 8 bases from J, leaving 13 bases between. Once RNA had been extracted, it was reverse transcribed into cDNA to act as the sequencing template. The repertoire was sequenced with immunoSEQ multiplex PCR; TCRdb's copy has only in-frame clones and lacks some. The profile covers 90,000 to 120,000 clones, with 84% appearing a single time and around 25% taken by the ten largest. V gene TRBV11-2 combines with J gene TRBJ1-4, with D unclear. Source: CD8+ T cells sorted from blood, taken at week 24, from a patient treated with tofacitinib. The TCR sequence derives from a human donor with alopecia areata. CDR3 amino acids: CASSFGGSGEKLFF. The CDR3 DNA reads TGTGCCAGCAGCTTCGGAGGGAGTGGCGAAAAACTGTTTTTT.